Below are 29 T cell receptor beta chains sequenced from a single sample in a study of blood T cell repertoires in COVID-19. TCRdb's copy holds only in-frame clones and misses some; the assay was immunoSEQ multiplex PCR. The table lists some 200,000 clones, 80% to 90% of them singletons, with 3.7% in the top ten. The sequenced material came from peripheral blood. These receptors came from a man between 18 and 29 years old with active or convalescent COVID-19.

The chain couples TRBV4-3 to TRBJ2-3; tentatively, D is TRBD2 (6 bases). Germline CDR1 LGHNA, CDR2 YSLEER. CDR3 size: 16 residues. The V and J ends lost 4 bases and 4 bases respectively, with 18 bases between them. The CDR3 reads CASSLGPSAEPDTQYF. As DNA, the CDR3 is TGCGCCAGCAGCCTGGGCCCTAGCGCGGAGCCAGATACGCAGTATTTT.

The rearrangement links TRBV19 to TRBJ1-5; TRBD1 aligns across 7 bases. V was pared by 6 bases and J by 5 bases, with 4 bases of the junction left unmatched. CDR1 and CDR2 (germline): LNHDA, SQIVND (reference sequence). The CDR3 totals 13 residues. CDR3 residues: CASRTGRYQPQHF. As DNA, the CDR3 is TGTGCCAGTAGGACAGGGAGGTATCAGCCCCAGCATTTT. Variable domain in full (rest from reference TRBV19 and TRBJ1-5): DGGITQSPKYLFRKEGQNVTLSCEQNLNHDAMYWYRQDPGQGLRLIYYSQIVNDFQKGDIAEGYSVSREKKESFPLTVTSAQKNPTAFYLCASRTGRYQPQHFGDGTRLSIL.

The gene calls are TRBV7-8 and TRBJ2-2; no definite D call. The germline V gene encodes CDR1 SGHVS and CDR2 FQNEAQ. There are 17 residues in the CDR3. Trimming took off 1 base at V and 0 bases at J, with 12 bases between the two ends. CDR3 in DNA: TGTGCCAGCAGCTTAGGCTGGGCGTTATCGAACACCGGGGAGCTGTTTTTT. Amino acids: CASSLGWALSNTGELFF. Together with reference TRBV7-8 and TRBJ2-2, the CDR3 gives the full variable domain: GAGVSQSPRYKVAKRGQDVALRCDPISGHVSLFWYQQALGQGPEFLTYFQNEAQLDKSGLPSDRFFAERPEGSVSTLKIQRTQQEDSAVYLCASSLGWALSNTGELFFGEGSRLTVL.

The chain is built from TRBV7-8 and TRBJ1-5, with 10 bases that match TRBD1. The CDR3 consists of 18 residues. The junction had 10 bases not matched to a gene; V was cut back by 5 bases and J by 0 bases. The V gene's germline CDR1 is SGHVS and CDR2 FQNEAQ. The CDR3 region is CASSPRPGTGDSNQPQHF. The DNA for the CDR3 is TGTGCCAGCAGCCCCCGTCCCGGGACAGGGGATAGCAATCAGCCCCAGCATTTT.

The J gene is TRBJ2-2, the V gene TRBV6-2 or TRBV6-3; 7 nucleotides align to TRBD2. V lost 4 bases to trimming and J lost 5 bases; unmatched junction nucleotides: 16. The V gene's germline CDR1 is MNHEY and CDR2 SVGEGT. The CDR3 runs to 18 residues. CDR3 residues: CASSLLERGSPRTGELFF. In DNA form, the CDR3 reads TGTGCCAGCAGTTTGTTAGAACGCGGGAGCCCGCGAACCGGGGAGCTGTTTTTT.

This rearrangement joins TRBV2 to TRBJ1-3, with 8 positions matching TRBD1. This CDR3 spans 14 amino acids. Trimming cost V 6 bases and J 6 bases; bases outside gene matches: 7. Germline V gives CDR1 SNHLY, CDR2 FYNNEI. CDR3 protein: CASSGQGETNTIYF. The CDR3 DNA reads TGTGCCAGCAGCGGACAGGGAGAGACAAACACCATATATTTT.

The rearrangement links TRBV19 to TRBJ1-5; D gene ambiguous. Germline assignment: CDR1 LNHDA and CDR2 SQIVND (reference sequence). V lost 0 bases and J lost 6, with 12 bases in between. This CDR3 contains 15 residues. The CDR3 DNA is TGTGCCAGTAGTATAGATCGTAGTGTTCCTCAGCCCCAGCATTTT. This gives the protein CASSIDRSVPQPQHF.

This rearrangement joins TRBV18 to TRBJ1-1, with D unresolved. Trimming left V 2 bases short and J 7 bases short, with 11 bases between. CDR1 and CDR2 from the germline V gene are KGHSH and LQKENI. This CDR3 region has 13 residues. The CDR3 coding sequence is TGTGCCAGCTCACCAATGAGGTTCAGTGAAGCTTTCTTT. This codes for CASSPMRFSEAFF.

A few counts support this clone. V and J are TRBV5-1 and TRBJ1-1; D is possibly TRBD1 (5 bases). The germline CDR1 and CDR2 sequences are SGHRS and YFSETQ. The CDR3 sequence is 16 residues long. V was pared by 3 bases and J by 7 bases, with 22 bases between. The CDR3 DNA reads as TGCGCCAGCAGCTGGACAAGATGGGCACCAGGCCTTGAAGCTTTCTTT. Protein sequence: CASSWTRWAPGLEAFF.

This clone turned up a few times. The rearrangement uses TRBV5-6 and TRBJ1-2, with 9 bases lining up with TRBD1. V lost 4 bases to trimming and J lost 2 bases; unmatched junction nucleotides: 12. The CDR3 extends over 17 amino acids. Per germline, CDR1 SGHDT and CDR2 YYEEEE. CDR3 amino acids: CASSTPGQGSRNYGYTF. The DNA of the CDR3 is TGTGCCAGCAGCACTCCGGGACAGGGATCTCGCAACTATGGCTACACCTTC. Full variable domain (outside the CDR3, taken from reference TRBV5-6 and TRBJ1-2): DAGVTQSPTHLIKTRGQQVTLRCSPKSGHDTVSWYQQALGQGPQFIFQYYEEEERQRGNFPDRFSGHQFPNYSSELNVNALLLGDSALYLCASSTPGQGSRNYGYTFGSGTRLTVV.

This rearrangement joins TRBV18 to TRBJ1-1; 7 nucleotides match TRBD1. Germline V gives CDR1 KGHSH, CDR2 LQKENI. With V trimmed by 5 bases and J by 2 bases, 5 bases remained unmatched. The CDR3 loop spans 14 amino acids. The CDR3 DNA is TGTGCCAGCTCAGTCGGACAGGATAACACTGAAGCTTTCTTT. This codes for CASSVGQDNTEAFF.

The gene calls are TRBV11-3 and TRBJ2-5, with 9 bases matching TRBD2. The ends lost 3 bases at V and 5 bases at J; junction bases unmatched: 13. Germline CDR1 reads SGHNT; CDR2 reads YENEEA. The CDR3 runs to 17 residues. The CDR3 coding sequence is TGTGCCAGCAGCTTTAGAGGAGCGGGAGGCCAGGGGGAGACCCAGTACTTC. It encodes CASSFRGAGGQGETQYF.

The chain couples TRBV18 to TRBJ2-2; D not resolved. Germline lookup yields CDR1 KGHSH and CDR2 LQKENI. The CDR3 loop spans 12 amino acids. Trimming stripped 6 bases from V and 6 bases from J, with 8 bases between. CDR3 region: CASSPSSGELFF. The CDR3 DNA reads TGTGCCAGCTCTCCGAGCTCCGGGGAGCTGTTTTTT. Using reference TRBV18 and TRBJ2-2 for the parts outside the CDR3, the full variable domain is NAGVMQNPRHLVRRRGQEARLRCSPMKGHSHVYWYRQLPEEGLKFMVYLQKENIIDESGMPKERFSAEFPKEGPSILRIQQVVRGDSAAYFCASSPSSGELFFGEGSRLTVL.

CDR3 bases: TGTGCCAGCAGTGAGTTTCTAGCGGGGGAAGAGACCCAGTACTTC. It specifies CASSEFLAGEETQYF. V gene TRBV25-1 combines with J gene TRBJ2-5; 10 nucleotides line up with TRBD2. Germline V gene lookup returns CDR1 MGHDK and CDR2 SYGVNS. The CDR3 extends over 15 amino acids. V trimming: 3 bases; J trimming: 3 bases; junction bases outside the gene matches: 4. The complete variable domain, with remaining parts taken from reference TRBV25-1 and TRBJ2-5, reads EADIYQTPRYLVIGTGKKITLECSQTMGHDKMYWYQQDPGMELHLIHYSYGVNSTEKGDLSSESTVSRIRTEHFPLTLESARPSHTSQYLCASSEFLAGEETQYFGPGTRLLVL.

The chain recombines TRBV11-3 with TRBJ2-2, with a possible D match to TRBD2 (5 bases). V was shortened by 4 bases and J by 0 bases, with 18 bases between the two germline ends. The germline CDR1 and CDR2 sequences are SGHNT and YENEEA. The CDR3 contains 18 residues. The CDR3 nucleotides read TGTGCCAGCAGCTCCATGTCCCCAGCGGTCGCGAACACCGGGGAGCTGTTTTTT. As protein: CASSSMSPAVANTGELFF.

The CDR3 region is CASGDRANYSPLHF. The CDR3 nucleotides are TGTGCCAGCGGAGACAGGGCTAATTATTCACCCCTCCACTTT. This chain links TRBV9 with TRBJ1-6, with TRBD1 identical over 7 bases. The length of the CDR3 is 14 residues. Unmatched junction bases numbered 9, after V lost 7 bases and J lost 8 bases. The V gene's germline CDR1 is SGDLS and CDR2 YYNGEE.

The rearrangement links TRBV19 to TRBJ1-2; 8 positions match TRBD1. The length of the CDR3 is 13 residues. V was clipped by 5 bases and J by 4 bases; unmatched bases: 3. The V gene's germline CDR1 is LNHDA and CDR2 SQIVND (reference sequence). DNA for the CDR3: TGTGCCAGTAGTCCACAGGGGGGCTATGGCTACACCTTC. The encoded protein is CASSPQGGYGYTF.

CDR3 loop: CASSFSGQQNEKLFF. DNA for the CDR3: TGTGCCAGCAGCTTTTCGGGACAGCAGAATGAAAAACTGTTTTTT. This sequence joins TRBV11-3 and TRBJ1-4; 7 bases fit TRBD1. This CDR3 is 15 amino acids long. Germline CDR1 is SGHNT and CDR2 is YENEEA. V gave up 3 bases and J gave up 5 bases; unmatched junction bases: 6.

This clone was seen just once. Other nucleotide sequences in the sample specify the same CDR3. The chain joins TRBV18 to TRBJ1-5; 8 nucleotides align to TRBD1. J was trimmed by 1 base and V by 6 bases; bases with no gene match: 5. CDR3 length: 15 amino acids. The germline V gene has CDR1 KGHSH and CDR2 LQKENI. CDR3 bases: TGTGCCAGCTCGCCGCAGGGGGCGAGCAATCAGCCCCAGCATTTT. It is translated as CASSPQGASNQPQHF.

The genes are TRBV9 and TRBJ2-1, with a tentative D call TRBD2 (6 bases). V was shortened by 0 bases and J by 9 bases, with 25 bases between the two germline ends. The CDR3 spans 18 residues. Germline values: CDR1 SGDLS, CDR2 YYNGEE. DNA for the CDR3: TGTGCCAGCAGCGTAGGGGGTGGGCCCGGGACTCCTGGGAGTGAGCAGTTCTTC. Its protein product is CASSVGGGPGTPGSEQFF.

This chain joins TRBV28 and TRBJ2-7; TRBD2 agrees at 8 bases. The CDR3 has 17 residues. Germline-derived CDR1 and CDR2 are MDHEN and SYDVKM. J lost 3 bases, V lost 7 bases, and 17 bases had no gene match. The CDR3 coding sequence is TGTGCCAGCACGACCCCACTCAGCGGGAGAGTCGGCTACGAGCAGTACTTC. Encoded protein: CASTTPLSGRVGYEQYF.

The rearrangement links TRBV11-3 to TRBJ2-2, with a weak D call TRBD2 (5 bases). The germline V gene has CDR1 SGHNT and CDR2 YENEEA. V gave up 5 bases and J gave up 1 base, with 23 bases separating them. CDR3 size: 19 residues. The CDR3: CASSPRTGDTEKNTGELFF. CDR3 nucleotides: TGTGCCAGCAGCCCTCGGACCGGGGATACCGAAAAGAACACCGGGGAGCTGTTTTTT.

V gene TRBV19 combines with J gene TRBJ2-2; 8 bases are a match to TRBD2. CDR3 length equals 17 residues. V shed 5 bases and J 5 bases; nucleotides not matched to a gene: 13. CDR1 and CDR2 from the germline V gene are LNHDA and SQIVND (reference sequence). The CDR3 reads CASSPPFRGGQTGELFF. The CDR3, as DNA: TGTGCCAGTAGTCCCCCATTCCGCGGGGGGCAAACCGGGGAGCTGTTTTTT.

The chain links TRBV25-1 to TRBJ1-1; 9 bases line up with TRBD1. V lost 4 bases to trimming and J lost 10 bases; unmatched junction nucleotides: 7. There are 13 residues in the CDR3. CDR1 is MGHDK and CDR2 is SYGVNS in the germline V gene. Here the CDR3 DNA reads TGTGCCAGCAGTGTGACAGGGGGTTCGGGAGCTTTCTTT. Translated: CASSVTGGSGAFF. The whole variable domain, filled in from reference TRBV25-1 and TRBJ1-1, reads EADIYQTPRYLVIGTGKKITLECSQTMGHDKMYWYQQDPGMELHLIHYSYGVNSTEKGDLSSESTVSRIRTEHFPLTLESARPSHTSQYLCASSVTGGSGAFFGQGTRLTVV.

The genes are TRBV11-2 and TRBJ2-5; 8 bases are shared with TRBD2. V lost 8 bases to trimming and J lost 1 base; unmatched junction nucleotides: 3. Looked up from germline, CDR1 is SGHAT and CDR2 is FQNNGV. This CDR3 is built from 13 residues. DNA of the CDR3: TGTGCCAGCGGCGGGGGGCTCCAAGAGACCCAGTACTTC. It specifies CASGGGLQETQYF. Drawing the rest from reference TRBV11-2 and TRBJ2-5, the complete variable domain is EAGVAQSPRYKIIEKRQSVAFWCNPISGHATLYWYQQILGQGPKLLIQFQNNGVVDDSQLPKDRFSAERLKGVDSTLKIQPAKLEDSAVYLCASGGGLQETQYFGPGTRLLVL.

The chain recombines TRBV18 with TRBJ1-3; D remains unclear. Trimming pared 6 bases from V and 2 bases from J, leaving 14 bases between. Germline V lookup: CDR1 KGHSH, CDR2 LQKENI. The CDR3 is made up of 15 amino acids. CDR3 bases: TGTGCCAGCTCTGGAGGGTTTCTCCCTGGAAACACCATATATTTT. Its protein is CASSGGFLPGNTIYF.

The rearrangement links TRBV11-2 to TRBJ2-7; 11 nucleotides agree with TRBD2. Trimming at V came to 0 bases and at J to 3 bases, leaving 10 bases not matched to a gene. Germline loops: CDR1 SGHAT, CDR2 FQNNGV. CDR3 length: 18 residues. The CDR3: CASSLDPSLAGGLYEQYV. The CDR3 DNA follows: TGTGCCAGCAGCTTAGATCCTAGCCTAGCGGGGGGACTCTACGAGCAGTACGTC.

V usage is TRBV7-2 and J usage is TRBJ1-6; the match to TRBD1 covers 9 bases. The CDR3 extends over 15 amino acids. The V gene end was trimmed by 5 bases and the J gene end by 9 bases; junction bases not matched to a gene: 8. Germline CDR1 reads SGHTA; CDR2 reads FQGNSA. CDR3 DNA: TGTGCCAGCAGCAACCGGGACAGGGTGATTTCACCCCTCCACTTT. Its protein product is CASSNRDRVISPLHF.

This sequence joins TRBV10-3 and TRBJ2-7, with TRBD1 as a possible D gene (5 bases). Germline assignment: CDR1 ENHRY and CDR2 SYGVKD. This CDR3 region has 14 residues. Trimming removed 2 bases at V and 1 base at J, with 9 bases between. The CDR3 region is CAISESRESYEQYF. The DNA for the CDR3 is TGTGCCATCAGTGAGAGCAGGGAATCCTACGAGCAGTACTTC.